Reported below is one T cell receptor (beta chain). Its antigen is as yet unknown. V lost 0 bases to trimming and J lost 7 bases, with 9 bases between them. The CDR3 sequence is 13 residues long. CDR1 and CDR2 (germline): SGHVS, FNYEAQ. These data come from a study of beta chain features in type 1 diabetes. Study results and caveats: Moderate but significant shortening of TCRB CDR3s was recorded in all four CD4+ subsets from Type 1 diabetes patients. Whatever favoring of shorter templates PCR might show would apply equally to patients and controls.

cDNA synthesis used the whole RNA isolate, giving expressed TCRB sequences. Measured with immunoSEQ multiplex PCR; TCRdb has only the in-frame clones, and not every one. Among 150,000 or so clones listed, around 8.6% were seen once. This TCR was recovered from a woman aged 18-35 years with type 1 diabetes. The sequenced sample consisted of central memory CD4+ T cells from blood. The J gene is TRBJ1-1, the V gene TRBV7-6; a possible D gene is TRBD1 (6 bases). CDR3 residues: CASSLAKGDEAFF. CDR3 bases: TGTGCCAGCAGCTTAGCGAAGGGGGATGAAGCTTTCTTT.